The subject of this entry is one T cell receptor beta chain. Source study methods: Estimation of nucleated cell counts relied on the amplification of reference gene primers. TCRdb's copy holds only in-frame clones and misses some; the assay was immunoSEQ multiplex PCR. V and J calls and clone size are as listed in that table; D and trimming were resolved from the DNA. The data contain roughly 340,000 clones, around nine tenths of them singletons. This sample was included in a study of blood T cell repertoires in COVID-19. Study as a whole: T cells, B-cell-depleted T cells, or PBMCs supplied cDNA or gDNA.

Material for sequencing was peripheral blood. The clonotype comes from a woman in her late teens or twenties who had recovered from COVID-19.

CDR3 coding DNA: TGTGCCAGTAGCACCGGACAGGAGAATTCACCCCTCCACTTT. Translated: CASSTGQENSPLHF. The chain carries TRBV19 and TRBJ1-6; 7 bases are shared with TRBD1. The ends lost 6 bases at V and 7 bases at J; junction bases unmatched: 6. CDR1 is LNHDA and CDR2 is SQIVND in the germline V gene (reference sequence). CDR3 length: 14 residues.